These T cell receptor beta chains were read from a single sample in a study of cytomegalovirus exposure and HLA in healthy donors. Libraries were prepared by immunoSEQ multiplex PCR; TCRdb keeps only in-frame clonotypes and omits some of them. The data show about 150,000 clones, around 90% seen once. The specimen was PBMCs. The receptors stem from a woman younger than 30 in good health and CMV-seropositive. Each CDR3 is given with its conserved first and last residue. Each record gives: J gene, V gene, CDR3 protein.

J: TRBJ1-5
V: TRBV19
CDR3: CASSIQGARSNQPQHF

J: TRBJ2-2
V: TRBV7-2
CDR3: CASSFQGLAGATGELFF

J: TRBJ2-1
V: TRBV5-1
CDR3: CASSLARGNEQFF

J: TRBJ1-4
V: TRBV30
CDR3: CAWAADSGVGEKLFF

J: TRBJ1-2
V: TRBV28
CDR3: CASSYRGRAGGYTF

J: TRBJ2-2
V: TRBV2
CDR3: CASTSGLADTGELFF

J: TRBJ1-1
V: TRBV6-4
CDR3: CASRTGDRGFAEAFF

J: TRBJ2-1
V: TRBV6-1
CDR3: CASSDLLLAGGPDEQFF

J: TRBJ1-5
V: TRBV5-5
CDR3: CASSPGQGYHQPQHF

J: TRBJ2-3
V: TRBV9
CDR3: CASSAPPGGGIRGDTQYF

J: TRBJ2-7
V: TRBV7-9
CDR3: CASSLNRGLGEQYF

J: TRBJ1-5
V: TRBV19
CDR3: CASSSDSNQPQHF

J: TRBJ1-5
V: TRBV6-5
CDR3: CASSYSGGNQPQHF

J: TRBJ2-2
V: TRBV5-4
CDR3: CASSLDRGLTGELFF

J: TRBJ2-1
V: TRBV5-4
CDR3: CASSWGQGLAGSYNEQFF

J: TRBJ2-1
V: TRBV13
CDR3: CASSSGYSYNEQFF

J: TRBJ2-7
V: TRBV6-5
CDR3: CASSYSKGQGAYEQYF

J: TRBJ1-1
V: TRBV7-9
CDR3: CASSPGGKTYTEAFF

J: TRBJ2-2
V: TRBV7-9
CDR3: CASSLGGSGGELFF

J: TRBJ2-7
V: TRBV25-1
CDR3: CASSEQGSYEQYF

J: TRBJ2-5
V: TRBV11-1
CDR3: CASSRQGETQYF

J: TRBJ2-3
V: TRBV25-1
CDR3: CASRGQGYTDTQYF

J: TRBJ2-7
V: TRBV2
CDR3: CASSVAGQGSYEQYF

J: TRBJ2-1
V: TRBV5-1
CDR3: CASSLVPAGAQNPKLNEQFF

J: TRBJ2-1
V: TRBV5-1
CDR3: CASSWINTGNNEQFF

J: TRBJ1-2
V: TRBV7-6
CDR3: CASSPEQGLELYTF

J: TRBJ1-4
V: TRBV29-1
CDR3: CSVAGQESEKLFF

J: TRBJ1-4
V: TRBV5-1
CDR3: CASSPGQLNQGEKLFF

J: TRBJ2-2
V: TRBV5-4
CDR3: CASSLPVNTGELFF

J: TRBJ2-7
V: TRBV9
CDR3: CASSLTGVPYEQYF

J: TRBJ2-7
V: TRBV28
CDR3: CASIGISGNPYEQYF

J: TRBJ2-1
V: TRBV28
CDR3: CASGLTSGEDEQFF

J: TRBJ2-7
V: TRBV2
CDR3: CASRSLYEQYF

J: TRBJ2-2
V: TRBV5-6
CDR3: CASSLVARFTGELFF

J: TRBJ2-5
V: TRBV9
CDR3: CASSPLDSYQETQYF

J: TRBJ2-7
V: TRBV27
CDR3: CASSLAPGRGRKDYEQYF

J: TRBJ2-7
V: TRBV4-1
CDR3: CASSPRAGPSSYEQYF

J: TRBJ1-1
V: TRBV18
CDR3: CASNTPQDTEAFF

J: TRBJ2-7
V: TRBV19
CDR3: CASSNRGQAYEQYF

J: TRBJ2-3
V: TRBV11-3
CDR3: CASSLALDRPTDTQYF

J: TRBJ2-2
V: TRBV6-5
CDR3: CASSYSGQGNTGELFF

J: TRBJ1-5
V: TRBV18
CDR3: CASSGEGGNQPQHF

J: TRBJ2-4
V: TRBV29-1
CDR3: CSVGSSADIQYF

J: TRBJ1-2
V: TRBV6-1
CDR3: CASRPTGGRDGYTF

J: TRBJ2-7
V: TRBV28
CDR3: CASRPASGKFYEQYF

J: NA
V: TRBV27
CDR3: CASSSQGQAPYEQYF

J: TRBJ2-3
V: TRBV7-6
CDR3: CASSPTPGTDTQYF

J: TRBJ2-5
V: TRBV4-3
CDR3: CASSPEGGTQYF

J: TRBJ2-7
V: TRBV28
CDR3: CASSLGGGYEQYF

J: TRBJ2-5
V: TRBV13
CDR3: CASREVVQGYEETQYF